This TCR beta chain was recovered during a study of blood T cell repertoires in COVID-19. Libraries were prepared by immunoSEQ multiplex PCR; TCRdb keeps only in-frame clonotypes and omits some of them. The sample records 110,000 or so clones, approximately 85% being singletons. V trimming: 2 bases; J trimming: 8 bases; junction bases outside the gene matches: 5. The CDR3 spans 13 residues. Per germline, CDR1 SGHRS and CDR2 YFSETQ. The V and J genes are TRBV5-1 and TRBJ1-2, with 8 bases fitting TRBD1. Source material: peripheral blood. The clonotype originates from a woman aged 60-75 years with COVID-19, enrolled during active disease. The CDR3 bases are TGCGCCAGCAGCTTAACAGGGGGGCGGGGCTACACCTTC. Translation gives CASSLTGGRGYTF.